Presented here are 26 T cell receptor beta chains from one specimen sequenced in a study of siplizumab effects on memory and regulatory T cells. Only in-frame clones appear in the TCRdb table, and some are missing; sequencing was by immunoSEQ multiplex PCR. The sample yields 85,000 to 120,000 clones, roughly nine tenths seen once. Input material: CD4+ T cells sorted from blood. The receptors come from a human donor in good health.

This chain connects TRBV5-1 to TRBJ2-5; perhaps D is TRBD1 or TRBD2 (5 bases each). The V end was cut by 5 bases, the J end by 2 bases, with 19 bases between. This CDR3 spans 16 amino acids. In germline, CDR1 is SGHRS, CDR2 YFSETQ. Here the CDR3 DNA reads TGCGCCAGCAGACTACGAGAAGGGACGAGACAAGAGACCCAGTACTTC. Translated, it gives CASRLREGTRQETQYF.

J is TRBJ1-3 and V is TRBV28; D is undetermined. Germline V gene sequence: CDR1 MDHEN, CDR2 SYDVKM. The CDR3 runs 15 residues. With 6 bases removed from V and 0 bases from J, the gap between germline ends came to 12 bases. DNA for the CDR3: TGTGCCAGCAGACCAGGCAGTTACTCTGGAAACACCATATATTTT. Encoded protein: CASRPGSYSGNTIYF. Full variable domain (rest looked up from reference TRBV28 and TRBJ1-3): DVKVTQSSRYLVKRTGEKVFLECVQDMDHENMFWYRQDPGLGLRLIYFSYDVKMKEKGDIPEGYSVSREKKERFSLILESASTNQTSMYLCASRPGSYSGNTIYFGEGSWLTVV.

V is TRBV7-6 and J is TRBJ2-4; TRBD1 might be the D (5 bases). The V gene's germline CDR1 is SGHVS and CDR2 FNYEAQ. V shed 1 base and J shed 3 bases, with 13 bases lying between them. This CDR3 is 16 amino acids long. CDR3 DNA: TGTGCCAGCAGCTTAGTTCCAGGGAATGGCAAAAACATTCAGTACTTC. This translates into CASSLVPGNGKNIQYF.

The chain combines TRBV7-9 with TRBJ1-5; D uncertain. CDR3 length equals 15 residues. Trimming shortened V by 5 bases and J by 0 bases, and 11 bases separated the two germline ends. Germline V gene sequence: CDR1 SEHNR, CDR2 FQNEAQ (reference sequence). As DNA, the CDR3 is TGTGCCAGCAGCCGAATGGGGAATAGCAATCAGCCCCAGCATTTT. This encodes CASSRMGNSNQPQHF.

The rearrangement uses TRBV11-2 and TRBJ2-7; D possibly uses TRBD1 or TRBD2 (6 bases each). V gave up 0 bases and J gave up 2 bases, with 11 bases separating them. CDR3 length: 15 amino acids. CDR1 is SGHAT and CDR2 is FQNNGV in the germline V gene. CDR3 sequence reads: CASSLEPGATYEQYF. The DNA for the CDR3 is TGTGCCAGCAGCTTAGAACCGGGGGCAACCTACGAGCAGTACTTC.

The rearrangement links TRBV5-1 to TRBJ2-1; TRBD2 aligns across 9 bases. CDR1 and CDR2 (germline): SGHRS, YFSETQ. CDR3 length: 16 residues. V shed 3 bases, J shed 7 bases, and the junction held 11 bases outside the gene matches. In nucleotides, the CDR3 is TGCGCCAGCAGCTCAAAGACTAGCGGTAGTAATAATGAGCAGTTCTTC. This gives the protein CASSSKTSGSNNEQFF.

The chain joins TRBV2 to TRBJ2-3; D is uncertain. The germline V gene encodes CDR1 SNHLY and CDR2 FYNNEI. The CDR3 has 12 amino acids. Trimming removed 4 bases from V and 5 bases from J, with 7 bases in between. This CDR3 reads CASSVMGDTQYF. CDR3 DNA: TGTGCCAGCAGTGTGATGGGAGATACGCAGTATTTT.

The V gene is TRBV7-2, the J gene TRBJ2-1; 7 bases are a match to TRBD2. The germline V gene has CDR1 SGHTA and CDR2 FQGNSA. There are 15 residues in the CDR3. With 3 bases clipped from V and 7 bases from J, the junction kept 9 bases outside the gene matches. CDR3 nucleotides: TGTGCCAGCAGCTTTCGCGGGCTAGCGGAGAATGAGCAGTTCTTC. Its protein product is CASSFRGLAENEQFF.

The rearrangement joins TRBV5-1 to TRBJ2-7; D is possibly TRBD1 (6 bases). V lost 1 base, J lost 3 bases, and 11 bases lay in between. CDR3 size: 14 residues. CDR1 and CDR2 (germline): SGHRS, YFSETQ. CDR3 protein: CASSLTGTGYEQYF. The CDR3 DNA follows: TGCGCCAGCAGCTTGACAGGGACCGGCTACGAGCAGTACTTC.

The CDR3 DNA is TGTGCCAGCAGTGAAGGGGCAGGCAGAAACGTGCCCCAGCATTTT. Protein sequence: CASSEGAGRNVPQHF. V usage is TRBV6-1 and J usage is TRBJ1-5; D unresolved. There are 15 residues in the CDR3. V dropped 1 base and J dropped 9 bases, with 16 bases sitting between them. CDR1 and CDR2 from the germline V gene are MNHNS and SASEGT.

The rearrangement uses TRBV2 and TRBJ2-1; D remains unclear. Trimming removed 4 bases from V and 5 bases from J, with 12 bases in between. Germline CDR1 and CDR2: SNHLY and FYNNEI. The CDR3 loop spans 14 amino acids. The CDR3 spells CASSVRARNNEQFF. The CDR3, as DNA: TGTGCCAGCAGTGTACGGGCGAGGAACAATGAGCAGTTCTTC.

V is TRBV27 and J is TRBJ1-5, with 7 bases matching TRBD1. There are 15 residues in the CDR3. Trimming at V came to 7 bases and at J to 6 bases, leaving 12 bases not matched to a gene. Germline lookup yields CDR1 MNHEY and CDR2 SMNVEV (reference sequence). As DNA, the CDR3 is TGTGCCAGCAAGGGACAGACGGGGGGCAGTCAGCCCCAGCATTTT. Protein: CASKGQTGGSQPQHF.

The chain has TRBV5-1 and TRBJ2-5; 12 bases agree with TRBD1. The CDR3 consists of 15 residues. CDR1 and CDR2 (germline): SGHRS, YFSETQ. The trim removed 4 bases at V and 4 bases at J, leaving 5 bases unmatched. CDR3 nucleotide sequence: TGCGCCAGCAGCGTCTCGGGACAGGGGGCAGAGACCCAGTACTTC. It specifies CASSVSGQGAETQYF.

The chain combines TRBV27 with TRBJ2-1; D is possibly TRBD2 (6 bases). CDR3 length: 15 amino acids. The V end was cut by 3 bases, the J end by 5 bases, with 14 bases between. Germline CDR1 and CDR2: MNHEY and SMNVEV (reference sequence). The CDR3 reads CASSLSRRGHNEQFF. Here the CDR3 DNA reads TGTGCCAGCAGTTTGAGCCGGAGGGGTCACAATGAGCAGTTCTTC.

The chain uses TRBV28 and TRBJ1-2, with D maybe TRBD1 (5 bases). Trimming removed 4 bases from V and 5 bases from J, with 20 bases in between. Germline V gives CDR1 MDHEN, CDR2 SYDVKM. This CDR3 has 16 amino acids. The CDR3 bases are TGTGCCAGCAGTTCCCATTTGGGACGGACAATATATGGCTACACCTTC. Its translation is CASSSHLGRTIYGYTF.

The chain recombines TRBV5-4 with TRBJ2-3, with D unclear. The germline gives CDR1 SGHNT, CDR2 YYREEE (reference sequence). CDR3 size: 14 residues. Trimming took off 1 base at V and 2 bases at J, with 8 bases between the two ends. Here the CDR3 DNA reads TGTGCCAGCAGCTTGATTAGATCCACAGATACGCAGTATTTT. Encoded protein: CASSLIRSTDTQYF.

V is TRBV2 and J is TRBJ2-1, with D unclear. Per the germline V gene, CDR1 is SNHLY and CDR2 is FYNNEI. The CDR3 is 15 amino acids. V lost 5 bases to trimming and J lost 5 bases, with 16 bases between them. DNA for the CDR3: TGTGCCAGCAGTCTTGACTCGTTGGCTAACAATGAGCAGTTCTTC. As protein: CASSLDSLANNEQFF.

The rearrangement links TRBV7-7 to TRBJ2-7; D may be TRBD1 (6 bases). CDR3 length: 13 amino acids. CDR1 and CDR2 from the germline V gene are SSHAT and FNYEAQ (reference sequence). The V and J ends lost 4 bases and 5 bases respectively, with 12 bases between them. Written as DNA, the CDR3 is TGTGCCAGCAGCTCCGACAGGACCCACGAGCAGTACTTC. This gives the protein CASSSDRTHEQYF.

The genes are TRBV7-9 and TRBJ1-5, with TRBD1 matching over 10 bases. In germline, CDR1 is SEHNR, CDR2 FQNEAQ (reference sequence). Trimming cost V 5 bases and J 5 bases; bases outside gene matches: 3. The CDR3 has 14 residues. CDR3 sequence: CASSRGQGDQPQHF. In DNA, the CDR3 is TGTGCCAGCAGCCGAGGACAGGGGGATCAGCCCCAGCATTTT. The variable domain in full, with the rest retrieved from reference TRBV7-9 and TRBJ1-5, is DTGVSQNPRHKITKRGQNVTFRCDPISEHNRLYWYRQTLGQGPEFLTYFQNEAQLEKSRLLSDRFSAERPKGSFSTLEIQRTEQGDSAMYLCASSRGQGDQPQHFGDGTRLSIL.

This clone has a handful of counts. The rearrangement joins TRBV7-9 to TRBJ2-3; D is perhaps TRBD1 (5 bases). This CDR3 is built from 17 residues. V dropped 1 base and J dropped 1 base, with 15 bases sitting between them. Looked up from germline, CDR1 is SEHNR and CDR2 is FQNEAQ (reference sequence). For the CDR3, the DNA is TGTGCCAGCAGCTTAGGGGGCCCCCAACCGGGCACAGATACGCAGTATTTT. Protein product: CASSLGGPQPGTDTQYF.

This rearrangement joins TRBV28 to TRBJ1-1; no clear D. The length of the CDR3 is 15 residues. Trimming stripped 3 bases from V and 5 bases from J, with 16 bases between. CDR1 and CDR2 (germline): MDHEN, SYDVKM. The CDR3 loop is CASSFSGGGRTEAFF. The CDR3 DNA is TGTGCCAGCAGTTTTTCGGGCGGAGGGAGGACTGAAGCTTTCTTT.

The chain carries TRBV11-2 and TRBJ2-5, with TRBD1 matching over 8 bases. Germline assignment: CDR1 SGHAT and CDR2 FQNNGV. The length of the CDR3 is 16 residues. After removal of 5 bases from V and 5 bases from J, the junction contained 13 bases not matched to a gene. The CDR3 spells CASSPETGVLRETQYF. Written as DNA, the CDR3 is TGTGCCAGCAGCCCGGAGACAGGGGTTTTGCGGGAGACCCAGTACTTC. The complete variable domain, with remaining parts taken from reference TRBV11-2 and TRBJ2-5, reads EAGVAQSPRYKIIEKRQSVAFWCNPISGHATLYWYQQILGQGPKLLIQFQNNGVVDDSQLPKDRFSAERLKGVDSTLKIQPAKLEDSAVYLCASSPETGVLRETQYFGPGTRLLVL.

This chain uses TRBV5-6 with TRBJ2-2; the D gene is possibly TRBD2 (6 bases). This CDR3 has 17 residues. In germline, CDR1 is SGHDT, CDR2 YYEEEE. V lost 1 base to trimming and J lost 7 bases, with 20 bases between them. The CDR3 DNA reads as TGTGCCAGCAGCTTGAGCGGGTTTGCGGGGTTTGGCGGGGAGCTGTTTTTT. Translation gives CASSLSGFAGFGGELFF.

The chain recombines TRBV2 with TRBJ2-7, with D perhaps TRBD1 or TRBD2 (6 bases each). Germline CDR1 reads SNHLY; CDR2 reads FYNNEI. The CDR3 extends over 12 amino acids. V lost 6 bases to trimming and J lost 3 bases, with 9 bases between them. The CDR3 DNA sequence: TGTGCCAGCAGAGGAGGGGGCTACGAGCAGTACTTC. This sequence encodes CASRGGGYEQYF.

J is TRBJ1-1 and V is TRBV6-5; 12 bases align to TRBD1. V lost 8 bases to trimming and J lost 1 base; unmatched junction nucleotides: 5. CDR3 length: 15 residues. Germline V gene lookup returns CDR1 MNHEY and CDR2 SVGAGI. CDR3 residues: CASAGTGGQNTEAFF. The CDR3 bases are TGTGCCAGCGCCGGGACAGGGGGCCAGAACACTGAAGCTTTCTTT.

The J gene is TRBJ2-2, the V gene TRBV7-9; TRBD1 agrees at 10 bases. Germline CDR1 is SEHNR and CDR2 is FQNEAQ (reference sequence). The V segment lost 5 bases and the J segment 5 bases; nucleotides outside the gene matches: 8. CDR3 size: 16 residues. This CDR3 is CASSIRTGGITGELFF. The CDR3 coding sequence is TGTGCCAGCAGCATCCGGACAGGGGGTATAACCGGGGAGCTGTTTTTT.